This is a list of T cell receptor beta chains from one sample in a study of Ad26.COV2.S vaccination and SARS-CoV-2 variants. Measured with immunoSEQ multiplex PCR; TCRdb has only the in-frame clones, and not every one. This table holds about 350,000 clones, around 84% found once. Sequencing used peripheral blood, obtained in a trial of Ad26.COV2.S vaccine versus placebo. Receptor source: a person aged 18 to 65 who received the Ad26.COV2.S COVID-19 vaccine or a placebo. Each CDR3 is given with its conserved first and last residue. Fields, in order: V gene, CDR3 length, D gene, J gene, clone size, CDR3 DNA, CDR3 protein. A D gene is named only where the DNA matches it firmly. Only part of the rows carry a size: once, few, many, or a class if the clone is expanded.

V gene: TRBV15
CDR3 length: 16
D gene: TRBD1
J gene: TRBJ2-7
clone size: NA
CDR3 DNA: TGTGCCACCAGCCGAGATCCCGGGACAGGGCGCAACGAGCAGTACTTC
CDR3 protein: CATSRDPGTGRNEQYF

V gene: TRBV7-6
CDR3 length: 15
D gene: TRBD1
J gene: TRBJ1-1
clone size: NA
CDR3 DNA: TGTGCCAGCAGCTCAGGGACAGGGGGAAACACTGAAGCTTTCTTT
CDR3 protein: CASSSGTGGNTEAFF

V gene: TRBV5-6
CDR3 length: 14
D gene: NA
J gene: TRBJ1-4
clone size: few
CDR3 DNA: TGTGCCAGCAGCCCAAGGGGGGCTGGGCAGAAACTGTTTTTT
CDR3 protein: CASSPRGAGQKLFF

V gene: TRBV6-6
CDR3 length: 14
D gene: TRBD1
J gene: TRBJ2-2
clone size: NA
CDR3 DNA: TGTGCCAGCAGCCCAGACAGGGTCACCGGGGAGCTGTTTTTT
CDR3 protein: CASSPDRVTGELFF

V gene: TRBV18
CDR3 length: 16
D gene: TRBD1
J gene: TRBJ2-5
clone size: once
CDR3 DNA: TGTGCCAGCTCAGCGGGACAGGGGAATATCCAAGAGACCCAGTACTTC
CDR3 protein: CASSAGQGNIQETQYF

V gene: TRBV19
CDR3 length: 14
D gene: NA
J gene: TRBJ2-2
clone size: NA
CDR3 DNA: TGTGCCAGTAGTACAACTAGGGCCACCGGGGAGCTGTTTTTT
CDR3 protein: CASSTTRATGELFF

V gene: TRBV27
CDR3 length: 14
D gene: NA
J gene: TRBJ1-2
clone size: NA
CDR3 DNA: TGTGCCAGCAGTTTAAGAGGTTTAGGCTATGGCTACACCTTC
CDR3 protein: CASSLRGLGYGYTF

V gene: TRBV11-2
CDR3 length: 14
D gene: NA
J gene: TRBJ2-4
clone size: NA
CDR3 DNA: TGTGCCAGCAGGGAGACAGGCGCCAAAAACATTCAGTACTTC
CDR3 protein: CASRETGAKNIQYF

V gene: TRBV5-1
CDR3 length: 15
D gene: NA
J gene: TRBJ2-3
clone size: NA
CDR3 DNA: TGCGCCAGCAGCTTGGACGGCTCTGTGACAGATACGCAGTATTTT
CDR3 protein: CASSLDGSVTDTQYF

V gene: TRBV19
CDR3 length: 16
D gene: NA
J gene: TRBJ2-4
clone size: NA
CDR3 DNA: TGTGCCAGTAGGGACGACAGGACCGAAGCCAAAAACATTCAGTACTTC
CDR3 protein: CASRDDRTEAKNIQYF

V gene: TRBV29-1
CDR3 length: 12
D gene: NA
J gene: TRBJ1-4
clone size: NA
CDR3 DNA: TGCAGCGTTGAAGACAGCGGGGGGAAACTGTTTTTT
CDR3 protein: CSVEDSGGKLFF

V gene: TRBV6-1
CDR3 length: 15
D gene: NA
J gene: TRBJ1-1
clone size: NA
CDR3 DNA: TGTGCCAGCAGTGAAGCGCTCAGACAGTACACTGAAGCTTTCTTT
CDR3 protein: CASSEALRQYTEAFF

V gene: TRBV18
CDR3 length: 16
D gene: NA
J gene: TRBJ2-3
clone size: few
CDR3 DNA: TGTGCCAGCTCTTTAGAGCCAGGGAGCTACACAGATACGCAGTATTTT
CDR3 protein: CASSLEPGSYTDTQYF

V gene: TRBV7-6
CDR3 length: 17
D gene: NA
J gene: TRBJ1-6
clone size: NA
CDR3 DNA: TGTGCCAGCAGCTTAGCAGGGAGGGTCCGACTAAATTCACCCCTCCACTTT
CDR3 protein: CASSLAGRVRLNSPLHF

V gene: TRBV12-5
CDR3 length: 18
D gene: TRBD1
J gene: TRBJ2-5
clone size: NA
CDR3 DNA: TGTGCTAGTGGTTTGGCCGGGACAGGGGGGCCCCTTCAAGAGACCCAGTACTTC
CDR3 protein: CASGLAGTGGPLQETQYF

V gene: TRBV13
CDR3 length: 12
D gene: NA
J gene: TRBJ2-5
clone size: NA
CDR3 DNA: TGTGCCAGCAGCTTATACCTAGAGACCCAGTACTTC
CDR3 protein: CASSLYLETQYF

V gene: TRBV5-4
CDR3 length: 13
D gene: NA
J gene: TRBJ1-2
clone size: many
CDR3 DNA: TGTGCCAGCAGCTTGGATGGGTCTGGCGGCTACACCTTC
CDR3 protein: CASSLDGSGGYTF

V gene: TRBV6-5
CDR3 length: 13
D gene: NA
J gene: TRBJ2-5
clone size: NA
CDR3 DNA: TGTGCCACTCGGAACCCGGGTGGAGAGACCCAGTACTTC
CDR3 protein: CATRNPGGETQYF

V gene: TRBV28
CDR3 length: 13
D gene: NA
J gene: TRBJ2-1
clone size: NA
CDR3 DNA: TGTGCCAGCAGTCCGCGACCCACTAATGAGCAGTTCTTC
CDR3 protein: CASSPRPTNEQFF

V gene: TRBV29-1
CDR3 length: 17
D gene: NA
J gene: TRBJ2-2
clone size: NA
CDR3 DNA: TGCAGCGCAGGACTGAGGCTAGCCCACGCGAACACCGGGGAGCTGTTTTTT
CDR3 protein: CSAGLRLAHANTGELFF

V gene: TRBV6-5
CDR3 length: 15
D gene: TRBD1
J gene: TRBJ2-3
clone size: NA
CDR3 DNA: TGTGCCAGCAGTTACACCGGACAGGGGGCCGATACGCAGTATTTT
CDR3 protein: CASSYTGQGADTQYF

V gene: TRBV5-1
CDR3 length: 14
D gene: TRBD1
J gene: TRBJ2-7
clone size: NA
CDR3 DNA: TGCGCCAGCAGCTTGGCCGGGACAGCGGATGAGCAGTACTTC
CDR3 protein: CASSLAGTADEQYF

V gene: TRBV28
CDR3 length: 15
D gene: NA
J gene: TRBJ1-5
clone size: NA
CDR3 DNA: TGTGCCAGCAGTTCATTGGGCAGAAATAAACAGCCCCAGCATTTT
CDR3 protein: CASSSLGRNKQPQHF

V gene: TRBV6-6
CDR3 length: 13
D gene: NA
J gene: TRBJ2-5
clone size: NA
CDR3 DNA: TGTGCCAGCAGTCCCCAGAGTCAAGAGACCCAGTACTTC
CDR3 protein: CASSPQSQETQYF

V gene: TRBV2
CDR3 length: 11
D gene: NA
J gene: TRBJ2-3
clone size: NA
CDR3 DNA: TGTGCCAGCCGCCCCAAGTATACGCAGTATTTT
CDR3 protein: CASRPKYTQYF

V gene: TRBV4-1
CDR3 length: 18
D gene: NA
J gene: TRBJ1-4
clone size: NA
CDR3 DNA: TGCGCCAGCAGCCAAGGTTTAGGCCAGGGGCCCGCTAATGAAAAACTGTTTTTT
CDR3 protein: CASSQGLGQGPANEKLFF

V gene: TRBV9
CDR3 length: 17
D gene: NA
J gene: TRBJ2-3
clone size: NA
CDR3 DNA: TGTGCCAGCAGCGTAAATCCCCTCTCGGAGCGGGCGTTCTCGCAGTATTTT
CDR3 protein: CASSVNPLSERAFSQYF

V gene: TRBV9
CDR3 length: 14
D gene: NA
J gene: TRBJ2-1
clone size: NA
CDR3 DNA: TGTGCCAGCAGCCCACGCTGGCTGACGGGTGAGCAGTTCTTC
CDR3 protein: CASSPRWLTGEQFF

V gene: TRBV7-7
CDR3 length: 15
D gene: TRBD2
J gene: TRBJ2-2
clone size: few
CDR3 DNA: TGTGCCAGCAGCCCTCAAGCGGGAGGAAGCGGGGAGCTGTTTTTT
CDR3 protein: CASSPQAGGSGELFF

V gene: TRBV4-3
CDR3 length: 14
D gene: NA
J gene: TRBJ2-3
clone size: NA
CDR3 DNA: TGCGCCAGCAGCCAAGATCTTCCAGCAGATACGCAGTATTTT
CDR3 protein: CASSQDLPADTQYF

V gene: TRBV3-1/TRBV3-2
CDR3 length: 18
D gene: TRBD1
J gene: TRBJ2-4
clone size: NA
CDR3 DNA: TGTGCCAGCAGCCAAAGGGGTCGGGACAGGCTAGCCAAAAACATTCAGTACTTC
CDR3 protein: CASSQRGRDRLAKNIQYF

V gene: TRBV18
CDR3 length: 13
D gene: NA
J gene: TRBJ2-5
clone size: NA
CDR3 DNA: TGTGCCAGCTCACCTGGGGTTCAAGAGACCCAGTACTTC
CDR3 protein: CASSPGVQETQYF

V gene: TRBV5-1
CDR3 length: 16
D gene: TRBD2
J gene: TRBJ2-3
clone size: NA
CDR3 DNA: TGCGCCAGCAGCGCCCTGGGAGCGGGGGGCCCAGATACGCAGTATTTT
CDR3 protein: CASSALGAGGPDTQYF

V gene: TRBV24-1
CDR3 length: 14
D gene: NA
J gene: TRBJ2-1
clone size: NA
CDR3 DNA: TGTGCCACCAGTGATTATAAGGGGGGGTTGGAGCAGTTCTTC
CDR3 protein: CATSDYKGGLEQFF

V gene: TRBV7-9
CDR3 length: 17
D gene: NA
J gene: TRBJ1-4
clone size: NA
CDR3 DNA: TGTGCCAGCAGCCCACCGGGACGTACAGCTAATAATGAAAAACTGTTTTTT
CDR3 protein: CASSPPGRTANNEKLFF

V gene: TRBV28
CDR3 length: 16
D gene: TRBD2
J gene: TRBJ2-6
clone size: NA
CDR3 DNA: TGTGCCAGCAGTTCGACTAGCGAGGAAGGGGCCAACGTCCTGACTTTC
CDR3 protein: CASSSTSEEGANVLTF

V gene: TRBV10-1
CDR3 length: 13
D gene: NA
J gene: TRBJ1-2
clone size: NA
CDR3 DNA: TGCGCCAGCCCAGCGCCACTGGGGTACGGCTACACCTTC
CDR3 protein: CASPAPLGYGYTF

V gene: TRBV19
CDR3 length: 15
D gene: NA
J gene: TRBJ1-2
clone size: NA
CDR3 DNA: TGTGCCAGTAGTACCCCGGGACCCTTTGACTATGGCTACACCTTC
CDR3 protein: CASSTPGPFDYGYTF

V gene: TRBV30
CDR3 length: 14
D gene: NA
J gene: TRBJ1-2
clone size: NA
CDR3 DNA: TGTGCCTGGAGTGCCTCGAGAGGGAGTGATGGCTACACCTTC
CDR3 protein: CAWSASRGSDGYTF

V gene: TRBV12-5
CDR3 length: 18
D gene: TRBD1
J gene: TRBJ1-5
clone size: NA
CDR3 DNA: TGTGCTAGTGGTAACCACGGGACAGCGTTCAATAGCAATCAGCCCCAGCATTTT
CDR3 protein: CASGNHGTAFNSNQPQHF

V gene: TRBV11-2
CDR3 length: 16
D gene: TRBD1
J gene: TRBJ2-1
clone size: NA
CDR3 DNA: TGTGCCAGCAGCTTGGGGGGACAGGGCACCTACAATGAGCAGTTCTTC
CDR3 protein: CASSLGGQGTYNEQFF

V gene: TRBV19
CDR3 length: 15
D gene: NA
J gene: TRBJ1-5
clone size: NA
CDR3 DNA: TGTGCCAGTAGTATCTTTGGGCAGGATAATCAGCCCCAGCATTTT
CDR3 protein: CASSIFGQDNQPQHF

V gene: TRBV24-1
CDR3 length: 17
D gene: TRBD1
J gene: TRBJ1-5
clone size: NA
CDR3 DNA: TGTGCCACCAGCGGTTATCGACAGGGGAGGATCGATCAGCCCCAGCATTTT
CDR3 protein: CATSGYRQGRIDQPQHF

V gene: TRBV3-1/TRBV3-2
CDR3 length: 13
D gene: NA
J gene: TRBJ2-2
clone size: NA
CDR3 DNA: TGTGCCAGCGAGCTCGCGAGGGACGGGGAGCTGTTTTTT
CDR3 protein: CASELARDGELFF

V gene: TRBV5-1
CDR3 length: 15
D gene: NA
J gene: TRBJ2-7
clone size: NA
CDR3 DNA: TGCGCCAGCAGCTTGTATGCAGGCTTCTCCTACGAGCAGTACTTC
CDR3 protein: CASSLYAGFSYEQYF

V gene: TRBV9
CDR3 length: 16
D gene: TRBD1
J gene: TRBJ2-1
clone size: NA
CDR3 DNA: TGTGCCAGCGGAGAAGGGGGCATGGCCGCCTACAATGAGCAGTTCTTC
CDR3 protein: CASGEGGMAAYNEQFF

V gene: TRBV5-8
CDR3 length: 12
D gene: NA
J gene: TRBJ2-1
clone size: NA
CDR3 DNA: TGTGCCAGCAGCTGGGTGAAGCGGGAGCAGTTCTTC
CDR3 protein: CASSWVKREQFF

V gene: TRBV19
CDR3 length: 17
D gene: NA
J gene: TRBJ1-5
clone size: NA
CDR3 DNA: TGTGCCAGTAGTATGACCCGGACTGCTTACCTCAATCAGCCCCAGCATTTT
CDR3 protein: CASSMTRTAYLNQPQHF